These T cell receptor beta chains were read from a single sample in a study of technical replicates of blood from a few donors. Some clones are missing from TCRdb's copy, which holds only in-frame ones; the method was immunoSEQ multiplex PCR. The sample holds under 90,000 clones; approximately 97% are singletons and the top ten take 0.2% to 0.25%. The sample consisted of T cells isolated from PBMCs. These receptor sequences come from a human donor in good health. CDR3s include the opening cysteine and the closing phenylalanine or tryptophan. D genes are given only for firm matches. Only part of the rows carry a size: once, few, many, or a class if the clone is expanded.

CDR3 protein: CASSGGGTDTQYF; CDR3 DNA: TGTGCCAGTAGCGGGGGGGGCACAGATACGCAGTATTTT; V gene: TRBV28; D gene: TRBD2; clone size: NA; J gene: TRBJ2-3; CDR3 length: 13
CDR3 protein: CASSLDGVGGNQPQHF; CDR3 DNA: TGTGCCAGCAGTTTAGACGGGGTAGGGGGAAATCAGCCCCAGCATTTT; V gene: TRBV27; D gene: NA; clone size: once; J gene: TRBJ1-5; CDR3 length: 16
CDR3 protein: CASSFGGAPGANVLTF; CDR3 DNA: TGTGCCAGCAGTTTCGGGGGGGCCCCTGGGGCCAACGTCCTGACTTTC; V gene: TRBV6-5; D gene: TRBD2; clone size: once; J gene: TRBJ2-6; CDR3 length: 16
CDR3 protein: CASSRGVTEETQYF; CDR3 DNA: TGTGCCAGTAGTCGCGGGGTCACCGAAGAGACCCAGTACTTC; V gene: TRBV19; D gene: NA; clone size: NA; J gene: TRBJ2-5; CDR3 length: 14
CDR3 protein: CASSPLIGDYEQYF; CDR3 DNA: TGTGCCAGTTCTCCCTTAATCGGGGACTACGAGCAGTACTTC; V gene: TRBV19; D gene: NA; clone size: NA; J gene: TRBJ2-7; CDR3 length: 14
CDR3 protein: CASSYSRAAADNEQFF; CDR3 DNA: TGTGCCAGCAGTTACTCGAGGGCGGCGGCGGACAATGAGCAGTTCTTC; V gene: TRBV6-6; D gene: NA; clone size: NA; J gene: TRBJ2-1; CDR3 length: 16
CDR3 protein: CARTGQGLGTEAFF; CDR3 DNA: TGTGCCCGGACAGGACAGGGGTTGGGCACTGAAGCTTTCTTT; V gene: TRBV30; D gene: TRBD1; clone size: NA; J gene: TRBJ1-1; CDR3 length: 14
CDR3 protein: CASSREQGAATEAFF; CDR3 DNA: TGCGCCAGCAGCCGGGAACAGGGAGCAGCGACTGAAGCTTTCTTT; V gene: TRBV4-1; D gene: NA; clone size: NA; J gene: TRBJ1-1; CDR3 length: 15
CDR3 protein: CASSSGVNQPQHF; CDR3 DNA: TGTGCCAGCAGTTCCGGGGTCAATCAGCCCCAGCATTTT; V gene: TRBV28; D gene: NA; clone size: NA; J gene: TRBJ1-5; CDR3 length: 13
CDR3 protein: CASRGARNTGELFF; CDR3 DNA: TGTGCCAGCCGAGGAGCCAGAAACACCGGGGAGCTGTTTTTT; V gene: TRBV11-2; D gene: NA; clone size: NA; J gene: TRBJ2-2; CDR3 length: 14
CDR3 protein: CASSLLGTGAYEQYF; CDR3 DNA: TGTGCCAGCAGTTTATTAGGGACAGGGGCCTACGAGCAGTACTTC; V gene: TRBV28; D gene: TRBD1; clone size: once; J gene: TRBJ2-7; CDR3 length: 15
CDR3 protein: CASSMSGDQPQHF; CDR3 DNA: TGTGCCAGTAGTATGAGCGGGGATCAGCCCCAGCATTTT; V gene: TRBV19; D gene: NA; clone size: once; J gene: TRBJ1-5; CDR3 length: 13
CDR3 protein: CASSFLGARYGYTF; CDR3 DNA: TGTGCCAGCAGTTTTCTGGGGGCTCGTTATGGCTACACCTTC; V gene: TRBV27; D gene: NA; clone size: NA; J gene: TRBJ1-2; CDR3 length: 14
CDR3 protein: CASSRSGDLAKNIQYF; CDR3 DNA: TGTGCCAGCAGCCGATCTGGAGACCTAGCCAAAAACATTCAGTACTTC; V gene: TRBV7-9; D gene: NA; clone size: NA; J gene: TRBJ2-4; CDR3 length: 16
CDR3 protein: CASSPTDRRYGYTF; CDR3 DNA: TGTGCCAGTAGTCCTACGGACAGGCGCTATGGCTACACCTTC; V gene: TRBV19; D gene: TRBD1; clone size: NA; J gene: TRBJ1-2; CDR3 length: 14
CDR3 protein: CASSYTKQGAYGYTF; CDR3 DNA: TGTGCCAGCAGTTACACCAAACAGGGGGCCTATGGCTACACCTTC; V gene: TRBV6-5; D gene: TRBD1; clone size: once; J gene: TRBJ1-2; CDR3 length: 15
CDR3 protein: CASSRFRERHEAFF; CDR3 DNA: TGTGCCAGCAGCCGATTCAGGGAACGGCATGAAGCTTTCTTT; V gene: TRBV13; D gene: NA; clone size: NA; J gene: TRBJ1-1; CDR3 length: 14
CDR3 protein: CASSQPARGPREDTQYF; CDR3 DNA: TGCGCCAGCAGCCAACCGGCGCGGGGGCCAAGAGAAGATACGCAGTATTTT; V gene: TRBV4-1; D gene: NA; clone size: NA; J gene: TRBJ2-3; CDR3 length: 17
CDR3 protein: CAWSVAGISYNSPLHF; CDR3 DNA: TGTGCCTGGAGTGTAGCAGGGATCTCCTATAATTCACCCCTCCACTTT; V gene: TRBV30; D gene: NA; clone size: NA; J gene: TRBJ1-6; CDR3 length: 16
CDR3 protein: CASSLGLPSYEQYF; CDR3 DNA: TGTGCCAGCAGTTTAGGACTACCATCCTACGAGCAGTACTTC; V gene: TRBV28; D gene: NA; clone size: NA; J gene: TRBJ2-7; CDR3 length: 14
CDR3 protein: CASSYSSGVAHEQYF; CDR3 DNA: TGTGCCAGCAGTTACTCGAGCGGTGTAGCCCACGAGCAGTACTTC; V gene: TRBV6-5; D gene: NA; clone size: NA; J gene: TRBJ2-7; CDR3 length: 15
CDR3 protein: CASSLRGGPSQEQYF; CDR3 DNA: TGTGCCAGCAGCTTAAGGGGGGGACCGTCTCAGGAGCAGTACTTC; V gene: TRBV7-3; D gene: TRBD2; clone size: NA; J gene: TRBJ2-7; CDR3 length: 15
CDR3 protein: CASSQDGTSGGQTEQYF; CDR3 DNA: TGCGCCAGCAGCCAAGATGGTACTAGCGGGGGTCAGACCGAGCAGTACTTC; V gene: TRBV4-1; D gene: TRBD2; clone size: NA; J gene: TRBJ2-7; CDR3 length: 17
CDR3 protein: CASSLGLGQGAYEQYF; CDR3 DNA: TGCGCCAGCAGCCTAGGATTGGGACAGGGGGCTTACGAGCAGTACTTC; V gene: TRBV4-1; D gene: TRBD1; clone size: NA; J gene: TRBJ2-7; CDR3 length: 16
CDR3 protein: CASTTQVPTLRYGYTF; CDR3 DNA: TGTGCCAGTACCACACAGGTGCCGACCCTCCGTTATGGCTACACCTTC; V gene: TRBV19; D gene: NA; clone size: NA; J gene: TRBJ1-2; CDR3 length: 16
CDR3 protein: CASSLDSVANEQYF; CDR3 DNA: TGTGCCAGCAGCTTGGACTCTGTAGCGAACGAGCAGTACTTC; V gene: TRBV5-4; D gene: NA; clone size: NA; J gene: TRBJ2-7; CDR3 length: 14
CDR3 protein: CASSPDGRGTETQYF; CDR3 DNA: TGCGCCAGCAGCCCGGACGGAAGGGGGACAGAGACCCAGTACTTC; V gene: TRBV5-1; D gene: NA; clone size: NA; J gene: TRBJ2-5; CDR3 length: 15
CDR3 protein: CASSLGQGVYEQYF; CDR3 DNA: TGTGCCAGCAGCTTGGGACAGGGAGTTTACGAGCAGTACTTC; V gene: TRBV5-5; D gene: TRBD1; clone size: NA; J gene: TRBJ2-7; CDR3 length: 14
CDR3 protein: CASSQGASGSYEQYF; CDR3 DNA: TGCGCCAGCAGCCAAGGGGCTAGCGGATCCTACGAGCAGTACTTC; V gene: TRBV4-1; D gene: TRBD2; clone size: once; J gene: TRBJ2-7; CDR3 length: 15
CDR3 protein: CASSPGQLGLETQYF; CDR3 DNA: TGCGCCAGCAGCCCGGGACAGCTTGGTTTGGAGACCCAGTACTTC; V gene: TRBV5-1; D gene: TRBD1; clone size: once; J gene: TRBJ2-5; CDR3 length: 15
CDR3 protein: CASSDPTHLAGNSYEQYF; CDR3 DNA: TGTGCCAGCAGTGATCCCACCCATTTAGCGGGGAACTCCTACGAGCAGTACTTC; V gene: TRBV2; D gene: TRBD2; clone size: NA; J gene: TRBJ2-7; CDR3 length: 18
CDR3 protein: CASSRGGAYATEAFF; CDR3 DNA: TGTGCCAGCAGCCGGGGGGGGGCCTACGCCACTGAAGCTTTCTTT; V gene: TRBV5-6; D gene: NA; clone size: NA; J gene: TRBJ1-1; CDR3 length: 15
CDR3 protein: CASSPRRKGSGGGYEQYF; CDR3 DNA: TGTGCCAGCAGCCCCAGAAGAAAGGGGTCGGGGGGAGGTTACGAGCAGTACTTC; V gene: TRBV11-2; D gene: TRBD2; clone size: NA; J gene: TRBJ2-7; CDR3 length: 18
CDR3 protein: CASSLSGAEQYF; CDR3 DNA: TGTGCCAGCAGCCTGAGCGGAGCCGAGCAGTACTTC; V gene: TRBV7-8; D gene: NA; clone size: once; J gene: TRBJ2-7; CDR3 length: 12
CDR3 protein: CASSLDLGQGVDTEAFF; CDR3 DNA: TGTGCCAGCAGCTTAGATCTGGGACAGGGGGTTGACACTGAAGCTTTCTTT; V gene: TRBV11-2; D gene: TRBD1; clone size: NA; J gene: TRBJ1-1; CDR3 length: 17
CDR3 protein: CASSEIAESYEQYF; CDR3 DNA: TGTGCCAGCAGTGAAATTGCGGAATCCTACGAGCAGTACTTC; V gene: TRBV6-1; D gene: NA; clone size: NA; J gene: TRBJ2-7; CDR3 length: 14
CDR3 protein: CASNHGTRGSYNSPLHF; CDR3 DNA: TGTGCCAGCAACCACGGGACCAGGGGCTCCTATAATTCACCCCTCCACTTT; V gene: TRBV5-4; D gene: NA; clone size: NA; J gene: TRBJ1-6; CDR3 length: 17
CDR3 protein: CASMGDRDYGYTF; CDR3 DNA: TGTGCCAGCATGGGGGACAGGGACTATGGCTACACCTTC; V gene: TRBV28; D gene: TRBD1; clone size: NA; J gene: TRBJ1-2; CDR3 length: 13
CDR3 protein: CASSLLGLPREQYF; CDR3 DNA: TGCGCCAGCAGTCTATTGGGACTCCCTCGCGAGCAGTACTTC; V gene: TRBV4-1; D gene: NA; clone size: NA; J gene: TRBJ2-7; CDR3 length: 14
CDR3 protein: CASSSTPDRTGELFF; CDR3 DNA: TGCGCCAGCAGCTCGACACCCGATAGAACCGGGGAGCTGTTTTTT; V gene: TRBV5-1; D gene: NA; clone size: NA; J gene: TRBJ2-2; CDR3 length: 15
CDR3 protein: CASSLSGGQETQYF; CDR3 DNA: TGTGCCAGCAGCTTGTCAGGGGGGCAAGAGACCCAGTACTTC; V gene: TRBV5-4; D gene: NA; clone size: NA; J gene: TRBJ2-5; CDR3 length: 14
CDR3 protein: CASSSGAYNEQFF; CDR3 DNA: TGTGCCAGCAGTAGCGGGGCCTACAATGAGCAGTTCTTC; V gene: TRBV6-1; D gene: TRBD2; clone size: NA; J gene: TRBJ2-1; CDR3 length: 13
CDR3 protein: CASSTTGVTEAFF; CDR3 DNA: TGTGCCAGCAGCACCACAGGGGTAACTGAAGCTTTCTTT; V gene: TRBV5-4; D gene: TRBD1; clone size: NA; J gene: TRBJ1-1; CDR3 length: 13
CDR3 protein: CASSPQNRVTYNEQFF; CDR3 DNA: TGTGCCAGCTCACCGCAAAACAGGGTTACCTACAATGAGCAGTTCTTC; V gene: TRBV18; D gene: NA; clone size: NA; J gene: TRBJ2-1; CDR3 length: 16
CDR3 protein: CSVRGQGYGYTF; CDR3 DNA: TGCAGCGTTAGGGGGCAGGGCTATGGCTACACCTTC; V gene: TRBV29-1; D gene: TRBD1; clone size: NA; J gene: TRBJ1-2; CDR3 length: 12
CDR3 protein: CSARETGARIF; CDR3 DNA: TGCAGTGCTAGAGAAACAGGGGCGAGGATCTTC; V gene: TRBV20-1; D gene: TRBD1; clone size: NA; J gene: TRBJ2-7; CDR3 length: 11
CDR3 protein: CASSLGAAGPPYEQYF; CDR3 DNA: TGTGCCAGCAGCTTAGGTGCCGCGGGGCCCCCCTACGAGCAGTACTTC; V gene: TRBV7-8; D gene: NA; clone size: NA; J gene: TRBJ2-7; CDR3 length: 16
CDR3 protein: CASSVRDWEETQYF; CDR3 DNA: TGCGCCAGCAGCGTCCGGGACTGGGAAGAGACCCAGTACTTC; V gene: TRBV5-1; D gene: NA; clone size: NA; J gene: TRBJ2-5; CDR3 length: 14
CDR3 protein: CASSVDGTGGLAFF; CDR3 DNA: TGTGCCAGCAGCGTAGACGGGACAGGGGGGTTAGCTTTCTTT; V gene: TRBV9; D gene: TRBD1; clone size: NA; J gene: TRBJ1-1; CDR3 length: 14
CDR3 protein: CASSPSLAGGPDEQYF; CDR3 DNA: TGTGCCAGCAGCCCAAGTTTAGCGGGAGGGCCAGACGAGCAGTACTTC; V gene: TRBV7-2; D gene: TRBD2; clone size: NA; J gene: TRBJ2-7; CDR3 length: 16
CDR3 protein: CASSSPGGIGHEQYF; CDR3 DNA: TGTGCCAGCAGCTCACCTGGGGGGATCGGCCACGAGCAGTACTTC; V gene: TRBV5-5; D gene: NA; clone size: NA; J gene: TRBJ2-7; CDR3 length: 15
CDR3 protein: CASSPHDWELFF; CDR3 DNA: TGTGCCAGTAGTCCACATGACTGGGAGCTGTTTTTT; V gene: TRBV19; D gene: NA; clone size: NA; J gene: TRBJ2-2; CDR3 length: 12
CDR3 protein: CASGDPAEAFF; CDR3 DNA: TGTGCCTCAGGGGACCCCGCTGAAGCTTTCTTT; V gene: TRBV28; D gene: NA; clone size: NA; J gene: TRBJ1-1; CDR3 length: 11
CDR3 protein: CASSQRTGETTDTQYF; CDR3 DNA: TGCGCCAGCAGCCAACGAACAGGGGAAACCACAGATACGCAGTATTTT; V gene: TRBV4-1; D gene: TRBD1; clone size: NA; J gene: TRBJ2-3; CDR3 length: 16
CDR3 protein: CAHGIYSGNTIYF; CDR3 DNA: TGTGCCCACGGTATCTACTCTGGAAACACCATATATTTT; V gene: TRBV7-9; D gene: NA; clone size: NA; J gene: TRBJ1-3; CDR3 length: 13
CDR3 protein: CASSLGQESYEQYF; CDR3 DNA: TGCGCCAGCAGCCTTGGACAGGAATCCTACGAGCAGTACTTC; V gene: TRBV5-1; D gene: TRBD1; clone size: NA; J gene: TRBJ2-7; CDR3 length: 14
CDR3 protein: CASSLDRTEKAFF; CDR3 DNA: TGTGCCAGCAGCTTAGACCGGACAGAAAAAGCTTTCTTT; V gene: TRBV11-3; D gene: NA; clone size: NA; J gene: TRBJ1-1; CDR3 length: 13
CDR3 protein: CSVIMETQYF; CDR3 DNA: TGCAGCGTAATTATGGAGACCCAGTACTTC; V gene: TRBV29-1; D gene: NA; clone size: NA; J gene: TRBJ2-5; CDR3 length: 10
CDR3 protein: CASSAQSERYNEQFF; CDR3 DNA: TGTGCCAGCAGCGCCCAAAGTGAGAGGTACAATGAGCAGTTCTTC; V gene: TRBV9; D gene: NA; clone size: NA; J gene: TRBJ2-1; CDR3 length: 15
CDR3 protein: CASSKSLKRGLNGYTF; CDR3 DNA: TGTGCCAGCAGCAAATCTCTTAAGCGGGGACTAAATGGCTACACCTTC; V gene: TRBV21-1; D gene: NA; clone size: NA; J gene: TRBJ1-2; CDR3 length: 16